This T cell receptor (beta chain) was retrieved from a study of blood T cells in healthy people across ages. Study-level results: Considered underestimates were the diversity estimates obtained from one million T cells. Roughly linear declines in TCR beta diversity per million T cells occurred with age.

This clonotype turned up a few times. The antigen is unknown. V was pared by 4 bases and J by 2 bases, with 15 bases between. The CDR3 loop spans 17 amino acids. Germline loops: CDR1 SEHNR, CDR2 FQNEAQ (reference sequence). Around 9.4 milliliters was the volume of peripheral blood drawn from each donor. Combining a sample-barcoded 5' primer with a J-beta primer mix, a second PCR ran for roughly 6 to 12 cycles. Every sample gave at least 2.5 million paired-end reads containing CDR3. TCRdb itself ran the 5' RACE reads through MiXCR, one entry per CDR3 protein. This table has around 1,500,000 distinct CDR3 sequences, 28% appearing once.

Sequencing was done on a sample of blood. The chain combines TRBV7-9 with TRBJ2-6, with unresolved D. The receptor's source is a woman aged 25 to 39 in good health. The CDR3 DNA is TGTGCCAGCAGCTCTGACTTGTTATTTACTGGGGCCAACGTCCTGACTTTC. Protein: CASSSDLLFTGANVLTF.